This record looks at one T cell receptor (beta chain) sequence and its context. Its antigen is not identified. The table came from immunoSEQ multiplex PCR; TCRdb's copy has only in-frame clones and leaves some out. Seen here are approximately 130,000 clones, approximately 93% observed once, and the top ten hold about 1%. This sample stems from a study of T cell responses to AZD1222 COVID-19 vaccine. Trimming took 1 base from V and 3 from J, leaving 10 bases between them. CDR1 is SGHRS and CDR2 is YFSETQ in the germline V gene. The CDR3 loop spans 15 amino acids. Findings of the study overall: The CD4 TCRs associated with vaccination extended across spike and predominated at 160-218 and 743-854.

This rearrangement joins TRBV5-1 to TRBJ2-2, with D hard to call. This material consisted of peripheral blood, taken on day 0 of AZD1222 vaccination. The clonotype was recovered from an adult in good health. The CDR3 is CASSLSVGDTGELFF. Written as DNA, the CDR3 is TGCGCCAGCAGCTTGAGCGTTGGGGACACCGGGGAGCTGTTTTTT.